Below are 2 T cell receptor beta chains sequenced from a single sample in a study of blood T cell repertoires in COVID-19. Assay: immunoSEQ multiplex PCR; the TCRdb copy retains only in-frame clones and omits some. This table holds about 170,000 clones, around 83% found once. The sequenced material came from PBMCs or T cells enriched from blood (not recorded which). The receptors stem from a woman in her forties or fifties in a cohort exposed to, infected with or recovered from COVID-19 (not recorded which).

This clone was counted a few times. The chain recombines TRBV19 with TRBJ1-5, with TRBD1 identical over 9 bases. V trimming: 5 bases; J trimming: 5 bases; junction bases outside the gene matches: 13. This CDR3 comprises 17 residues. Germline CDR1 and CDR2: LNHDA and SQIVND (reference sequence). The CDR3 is CASSLRGTGFLHQPQHF. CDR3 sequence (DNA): TGTGCCAGTAGTCTGAGGGGGACAGGGTTCCTCCATCAGCCCCAGCATTTT.

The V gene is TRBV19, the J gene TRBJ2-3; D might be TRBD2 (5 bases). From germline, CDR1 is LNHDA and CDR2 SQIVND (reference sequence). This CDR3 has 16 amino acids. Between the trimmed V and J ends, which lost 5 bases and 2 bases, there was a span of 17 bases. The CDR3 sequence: CASSPGGDYYTDTQYF. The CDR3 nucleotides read TGTGCCAGTAGTCCAGGAGGAGACTATTACACAGATACGCAGTATTTT. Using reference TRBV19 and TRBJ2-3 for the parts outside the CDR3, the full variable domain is DGGITQSPKYLFRKEGQNVTLSCEQNLNHDAMYWYRQDPGQGLRLIYYSQIVNDFQKGDIAEGYSVSREKKESFPLTVTSAQKNPTAFYLCASSPGGDYYTDTQYFGPGTRLTVL.